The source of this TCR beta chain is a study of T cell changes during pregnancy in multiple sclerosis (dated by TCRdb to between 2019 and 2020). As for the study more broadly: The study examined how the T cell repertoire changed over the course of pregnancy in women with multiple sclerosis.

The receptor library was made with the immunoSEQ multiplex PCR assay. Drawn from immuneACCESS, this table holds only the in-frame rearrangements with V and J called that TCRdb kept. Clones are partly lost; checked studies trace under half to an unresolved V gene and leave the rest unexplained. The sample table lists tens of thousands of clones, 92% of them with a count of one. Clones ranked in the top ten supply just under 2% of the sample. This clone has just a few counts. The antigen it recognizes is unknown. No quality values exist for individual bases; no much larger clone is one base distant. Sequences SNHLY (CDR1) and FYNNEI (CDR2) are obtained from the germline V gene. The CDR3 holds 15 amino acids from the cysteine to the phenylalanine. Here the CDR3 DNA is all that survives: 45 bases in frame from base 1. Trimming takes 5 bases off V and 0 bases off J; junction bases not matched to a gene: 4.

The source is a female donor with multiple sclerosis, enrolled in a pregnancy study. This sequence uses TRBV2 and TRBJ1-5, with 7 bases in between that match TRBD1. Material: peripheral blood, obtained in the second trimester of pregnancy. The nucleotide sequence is TGTGCCAGCAGTCAGGGGGACCATAGCAATCAGCCCCAGCATTTT. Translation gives CASSQGDHSNQPQHF.